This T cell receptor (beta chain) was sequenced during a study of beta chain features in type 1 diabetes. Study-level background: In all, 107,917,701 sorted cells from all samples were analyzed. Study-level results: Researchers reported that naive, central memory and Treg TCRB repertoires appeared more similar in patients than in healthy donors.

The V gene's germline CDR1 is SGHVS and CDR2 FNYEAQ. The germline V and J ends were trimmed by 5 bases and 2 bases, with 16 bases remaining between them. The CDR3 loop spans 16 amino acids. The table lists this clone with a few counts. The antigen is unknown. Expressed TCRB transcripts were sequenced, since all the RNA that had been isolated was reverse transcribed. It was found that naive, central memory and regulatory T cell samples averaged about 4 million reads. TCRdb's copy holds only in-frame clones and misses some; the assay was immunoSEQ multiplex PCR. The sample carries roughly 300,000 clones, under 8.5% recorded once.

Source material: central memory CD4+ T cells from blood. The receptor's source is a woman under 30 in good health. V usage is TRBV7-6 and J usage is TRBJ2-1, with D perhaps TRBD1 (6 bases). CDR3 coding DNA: TGTGCCAGCAGCCCATTTTCAGGGGACCCCTACAATGAGCAGTTCTTC. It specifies CASSPFSGDPYNEQFF.